This TCR beta chain was recovered during a study of T cells after somatic rescue of genetic block. CDR1 and CDR2 from the germline V gene are KGHSH and LQKENI. The CDR3 runs 15 residues. V lost 4 bases, J lost 6 bases, and 18 bases lay in between. This table comes from immunoSEQ multiplex PCR, and its TCRdb copy is limited to in-frame clones, with some not included. The sample includes 110,000 or so clones, about nine tenths of them seen just once. This clone has only one observation. Sequencing used peripheral blood mononuclear cells (PBMCs). This clonotype was obtained from a woman aged 18-29 years. This chain connects TRBV18 to TRBJ2-5; D is perhaps TRBD1 (7 bases). CDR3 sequence: CASSHTGRGEQTQYF. In nucleotides, the CDR3 is TGTGCCAGCTCACATACGGGCAGGGGGGAACAGACCCAGTACTTC.